This record concerns one T cell receptor (beta chain) sequence. The germline CDR1 and CDR2 sequences are SNHLY and FYNNEI. Trimming stripped 5 bases from V and 2 bases from J, with 12 bases between. The CDR3 has 14 residues. The data stem from a study of graft-versus-host responses after intestinal transplantation. Data came from immunoSEQ multiplex PCR; TCRdb stores just in-frame clones and leaves some out. Here the sample spans some 23,000 clones, around 94% being singletons. Material: PBMCs, obtained 156 days after intestinal transplant. The clonotype comes from a human patient who received an intestinal transplant, so some T cells may come from the graft donor. This chain connects TRBV2 to TRBJ2-5, with D perhaps matching TRBD2 (5 bases). CDR3 in DNA: TGTGCCAGCAGTAAACTAGTGGATCAAGAGACCCAGTACTTC. Residues: CASSKLVDQETQYF.